This T cell receptor beta chain was retrieved from a study of identical twins. One entry per CDR3 protein results from TCRdb running MiXCR on the 5' RACE reads. The sample consists of fewer than 800,000 distinct CDR3 sequences, around 7.5% of them appearing once. The germline CDR1 and CDR2 sequences are SGHRS and YFSETQ. The CDR3 spans 15 residues. Deletions cut 4 bases from V and 3 bases from J, with 16 bases between. General study findings and limits: Invariant T cells like MAIT and iNKT could partly confound the zero-insertion analyses.

On this clonotype: The target antigen is unknown.

The same sample was also studied in work on yellow fever vaccine responses in identical twins.

The TCR was taken from a young woman in good health. Sequencing used PBMCs. The chain carries TRBV5-1 and TRBJ2-5, with D perhaps matching TRBD1 or TRBD2 (5 bases each). The CDR3 DNA is TGCGCCAGCAGCCTGGGGACCGCCGGGAAAGAGACCCAGTACTTC. It codes for CASSLGTAGKETQYF.